Listed here are 30 T cell receptor beta chains from one sample, sequenced in a study of shared clonotypes between healthy human individuals. TCRdb keeps only in-frame clones here, not all; method: immunoSEQ multiplex PCR. The sample comprises 2 million to 2.5 million clones, just over 90% of which are singletons, and under 0.45% rests with the top ten. Sequenced sample: naive CD4+ T cells from PBMCs. Described subset: CD45RA+ positively selected. The origin of the receptors is a man in his late teens or twenties in good health. Some clones in this sample may be carry-over from other donors' samples.

The count of this clone is one. This chain uses TRBV23-1 with TRBJ2-7, with 9 nucleotides matching TRBD1. TRBV23-1 is designated an ORF whose function remains uncertain. The CDR3 is 16 amino acids. The V gene end was trimmed by 8 bases and the J gene end by 2 bases; junction bases not matched to a gene: 13. The CDR3 reads CASLKPGQGLTYEQYF. CDR3 coding DNA: TGCGCCAGCCTTAAACCGGGACAGGGATTGACCTACGAGCAGTACTTC.

The chain carries TRBV7-3 and TRBJ1-5; D not resolved. Germline V gene lookup returns CDR1 SGHTA and CDR2 FQGTGA. This CDR3 is built from 13 residues. Trimming removed 5 bases at V and 5 bases at J, with 10 bases between. The CDR3 DNA is TGTGCCAGCAGCCGCGGCCCCCATCAGCCCCAGCATTTT. Protein product: CASSRGPHQPQHF.

J is TRBJ2-5 and V is TRBV7-2, with D perhaps being TRBD1 or TRBD2 (5 bases each). Trimming pared 6 bases from V and 5 bases from J, leaving 22 bases between. The germline CDR1 and CDR2 sequences are SGHTA and FQGNSA. The CDR3 extends over 16 amino acids. The CDR3 DNA sequence: TGTGCCAGCAGGCCGGGGAGCAGCGGTGGGGCGGAGACCCAGTACTTC. Translation gives CASRPGSSGGAETQYF.

This clone showed up just once. The CDR3 spells CAREGAGDTIYF. The CDR3 DNA follows: TGTGCCAGAGAGGGGGCAGGGGACACCATATATTTT. The V call is TRBV6-1, the J call TRBJ1-3; 7 bases map to TRBD1. The length of the CDR3 is 12 residues. Looked up from germline, CDR1 is MNHNS and CDR2 is SASEGT. Losses at the gene ends were 9 bases for V and 8 bases for J; bases not matched to a gene: 7.

The J gene is TRBJ1-2, the V gene TRBV21-1; whether TRBD1, the table's D call, matches the DNA was not checked. TRBV21-1 is a known pseudogene. The CDR3 loop spans 15 amino acids. CDR3 sequence: CASRQTRGQYYGYTF. The DNA for the CDR3 is TGTGCCAGCAGACAGACTCGGGGACAGTACTATGGCTACACCTTC.

The chain uses TRBV11-2 and TRBJ1-1; D may be TRBD1 (5 bases). CDR1 is SGHAT, CDR2 FQNNGV, per germline. The CDR3 loop spans 14 amino acids. V was pared by 4 bases and J by 3 bases, with 12 bases between. The CDR3, as DNA: TGTGCCAGCAGCTGGGGTGGGGGGTACACTGAAGCTTTCTTT. Its translation is CASSWGGGYTEAFF. Full variable domain (rest looked up from reference TRBV11-2 and TRBJ1-1): EAGVAQSPRYKIIEKRQSVAFWCNPISGHATLYWYQQILGQGPKLLIQFQNNGVVDDSQLPKDRFSAERLKGVDSTLKIQPAKLEDSAVYLCASSWGGGYTEAFFGQGTRLTVV.

The chain has TRBV19 and TRBJ1-5; the match to TRBD1 covers 11 bases. CDR3 length: 17 amino acids. CDR1 is LNHDA and CDR2 is SQIVND in the germline V gene (reference sequence). The V segment lost 1 base and the J segment 6 bases; nucleotides outside the gene matches: 8. The CDR3 DNA is TGTGCCAGTAGTATAGGTAGTCGGACAGGGGGCCGTCAGCCCCAGCATTTT. The encoded protein is CASSIGSRTGGRQPQHF.

The rearrangement links TRBV19 to TRBJ2-1, with 8 bases matching TRBD1. CDR3 length: 17 residues. Trimming removed 4 bases from V and 1 base from J; junction bases left unmatched: 9. Germline CDR1 reads LNHDA; CDR2 reads SQIVND (reference sequence). The CDR3 DNA follows: TGTGCCAGTAGTACGGGCCGCAGGGGGCTGTCCTACAATGAGCAGTTCTTC. Amino acid sequence: CASSTGRRGLSYNEQFF.

This chain links TRBV5-1 with TRBJ2-1; TRBD2 agrees at 12 bases. This CDR3 contains 16 residues. Germline CDR1 and CDR2: SGHRS and YFSETQ. Unmatched junction bases numbered 6, after V lost 3 bases and J lost 5 bases. The CDR3 DNA reads as TGCGCCAGCAGCTCGTACCTAGCGGGAGGGAACAATGAGCAGTTCTTC. Its translation is CASSSYLAGGNNEQFF. Together with reference TRBV5-1 and TRBJ2-1, the CDR3 gives the full variable domain: KAGVTQTPRYLIKTRGQQVTLSCSPISGHRSVSWYQQTPGQGLQFLFEYFSETQRNKGNFPGRFSGRQFSNSRSEMNVSTLELGDSALYLCASSSYLAGGNNEQFFGPGTRLTVL.

This clone was observed a single time. J is TRBJ1-1 and V is TRBV18; D perhaps matches TRBD1 (5 bases). CDR1 and CDR2 (germline): KGHSH, LQKENI. This CDR3 has 14 amino acids. The germline V and J ends were trimmed by 2 bases and 4 bases, with 11 bases remaining between them. The CDR3 is CASSPGEGRTEAFF. DNA of the CDR3: TGTGCCAGCTCACCAGGGGAGGGGCGCACTGAAGCTTTCTTT.

This chain joins TRBV2 and TRBJ2-1; TRBD2 agrees at 13 bases. The CDR3 totals 16 residues. Trimming took 8 bases from V and 3 from J; bases not matched to a gene: 7. CDR1 is SNHLY, CDR2 FYNNEI, per germline. The CDR3 DNA sequence: TGTGCCAGCGGGGGACTAGCGGGGACATACTACAATGAGCAGTTCTTC. Its translation: CASGGLAGTYYNEQFF.

V and J are TRBV30 and TRBJ2-2, with D maybe TRBD2 (5 bases). CDR1 GTSNPN and CDR2 SVGIG come from the germline V gene (reference sequence). This CDR3 region has 13 residues. V lost 8 bases, J lost 1 base, and 11 bases lay in between. The CDR3, as DNA: TGTGCCAAGATGGAGGTGAACACCGGGGAGCTGTTTTTT. Translating gives CAKMEVNTGELFF. The whole variable domain, filled in from reference TRBV30 and TRBJ2-2, reads SQTIHQWPATLVQPVGSPLSLECTVEGTSNPNLYWYRQAAGRGLQLLFYSVGIGQISSEVPQNLSASRPQDRQFILSSKKLLLSDSGFYLCAKMEVNTGELFFGEGSRLTVL.

This rearrangement joins TRBV4-2 to TRBJ1-1; 8 nucleotides line up with TRBD1. V trimming: 0 bases; J trimming: 4 bases; junction bases outside the gene matches: 7. Germline assignment: CDR1 LGHNA and CDR2 YNFKEQ. The CDR3 has 16 residues. The CDR3 sequence is CASSQDGTGGATEAFF. As DNA, the CDR3 is TGTGCCAGCAGCCAAGATGGTACAGGGGGGGCCACTGAAGCTTTCTTT.

The rearrangement joins TRBV11-2 to TRBJ2-3; 7 positions agree with TRBD2. The CDR3 consists of 15 residues. Germline V gene sequence: CDR1 SGHAT, CDR2 FQNNGV. J gave up 8 bases and V 2 bases, and 10 bases lay outside the gene matches. DNA of the CDR3: TGTGCCAGCAGCTTACCGGGAGGCCCCCCCTTTACGCAGTATTTT. The encoded protein is CASSLPGGPPFTQYF.

This chain links TRBV6-5 with TRBJ2-7; D remains ambiguous. V dropped 0 bases and J dropped 2 bases, with 8 bases sitting between them. The CDR3 sequence is 14 residues long. CDR1 is MNHEY and CDR2 is SVGAGI in the germline V gene. The CDR3 loop reads CASSYSAPPYEQYF. DNA of the CDR3: TGTGCCAGCAGTTACTCGGCCCCACCCTACGAGCAGTACTTC.

CDR3 sequence: CASSSTGQDIYGYTF. CDR3 nucleotide sequence: TGTGCCAGCAGCTCAACAGGACAGGACATCTATGGCTACACCTTC. The V call is TRBV5-5, the J call TRBJ1-2; TRBD1 matches at 7 bases. The CDR3 spans 15 residues. CDR1 and CDR2 (germline): SGHKS, YYEKEE (reference sequence). J gave up 4 bases and V 3 bases, and 9 bases lay outside the gene matches.

Comment on this clone: This sample includes further DNA sequences coding for the same CDR3. The V call is TRBV14, the J call TRBJ2-6; D uncertain. Deletions cut 10 bases from V and 0 bases from J, with 7 bases between. Germline CDR1 is SGHDN and CDR2 is FVKESK. The CDR3 length is 13 residues. The CDR3 sequence is CATRNSGANVLTF. In DNA form, the CDR3 reads TGTGCCACCCGGAACTCTGGGGCCAACGTCCTGACTTTC.

The V call is TRBV15, the J call TRBJ1-4; D not resolved. Trimming shortened V by 0 bases and J by 2 bases, and 7 bases separated the two germline ends. The CDR3 runs to 15 residues. Germline V gene data show CDR1 as LNHNV and CDR2 as YYDKDF (reference sequence). CDR3 residues: CATSRDQSTNEKLFF. The CDR3 DNA follows: TGTGCCACCAGCAGAGATCAGTCTACTAATGAAAAACTGTTTTTT.

The chain links TRBV5-4 to TRBJ2-3, with D perhaps being TRBD1 or TRBD2 (5 bases each). The length of the CDR3 is 12 residues. V lost 4 bases, J lost 6 bases, and 9 bases lay in between. The germline V gene has CDR1 SGHNT and CDR2 YYREEE (reference sequence). CDR3 sequence: CASSGTRDTQYF. The DNA of the CDR3 is TGTGCCAGCAGCGGGACGCGCGATACGCAGTATTTT. The full variable domain, in which reference TRBV5-4 and TRBJ2-3 provide the parts outside the CDR3, is ETGVTQSPTHLIKTRGQQVTLRCSSQSGHNTVSWYQQALGQGPQFIFQYYREEENGRGNFPPRFSGLQFPNYSSELNVNALELDDSALYLCASSGTRDTQYFGPGTRLTVL.

The chain links TRBV7-9 to TRBJ1-3; a weak D match, TRBD1 (6 bases). V was shortened by 1 base and J by 3 bases, with 13 bases between the two germline ends. The germline CDR1 and CDR2 sequences are SEHNR and FQNEAQ (reference sequence). The CDR3 has 16 residues. CDR3 in DNA: TGTGCCAGCAGCTTAGTTTCCGGGGGCGATGGAAACACCATATATTTT. Amino acids: CASSLVSGGDGNTIYF.

The CDR3 nucleotides read TGTGCCAGCAGCCTATCAGGGGGTCATCAGCCCCAGCATTTT. Its protein is CASSLSGGHQPQHF. This rearrangement joins TRBV2 to TRBJ1-5; TRBD1 aligns across 7 bases. The CDR3 is 14 residues long. V was clipped by 6 bases and J by 5 bases; unmatched bases: 7. CDR1 SNHLY and CDR2 FYNNEI come from the germline V gene.

In this sample, this clone turned up once. Additional DNA sequences in this sample encode the identical CDR3. This chain uses TRBV5-1 with TRBJ2-2, with TRBD2 matching 7 bases. The trim removed 0 bases at V and 2 bases at J, leaving 1 base unmatched. Germline V CDR1 and CDR2: SGHRS, YFSETQ. This CDR3 contains 15 residues. The CDR3 DNA is TGCGCCAGCAGCTTGGGACTAGCAAACACCGGGGAGCTGTTTTTT. It specifies CASSLGLANTGELFF. The full variable domain, in which reference TRBV5-1 and TRBJ2-2 provide the parts outside the CDR3, is KAGVTQTPRYLIKTRGQQVTLSCSPISGHRSVSWYQQTPGQGLQFLFEYFSETQRNKGNFPGRFSGRQFSNSRSEMNVSTLELGDSALYLCASSLGLANTGELFFGEGSRLTVL.

The chain joins TRBV7-2 to TRBJ1-2, with TRBD1 matching 10 bases. V shed 4 bases, J shed 11 bases, and the junction held 10 bases outside the gene matches. The CDR3 has 14 residues. CDR1 SGHTA and CDR2 FQGNSA come from the germline V gene. CDR3 in amino acids: CASSSPRDRGEYTF. In nucleotides, the CDR3 is TGTGCCAGCAGCTCCCCCCGGGACAGGGGAGAATACACCTTC.

The V and J genes are TRBV28 and TRBJ1-2; D remains ambiguous. CDR1 and CDR2 from the germline V gene are MDHEN and SYDVKM. The CDR3 contains 15 residues. V lost 5 bases and J lost 5, with 18 bases in between. The chain's CDR3 is CASSELETSLYGYTF. The CDR3 DNA follows: TGTGCCAGCAGTGAACTGGAGACAAGCCTTTATGGCTACACCTTC.

Comment on this clone: The sample contains more than one DNA sequence encoding this CDR3. This sequence joins TRBV28 and TRBJ2-7; no clear D. V lost 6 bases and J lost 4, with 7 bases in between. The V gene's germline CDR1 is MDHEN and CDR2 SYDVKM. There are 11 residues in the CDR3. The CDR3 coding sequence is TGTGCCAGCAGCCTACAATACGAGCAGTACTTC. Translation gives CASSLQYEQYF.

V gene TRBV12-5 combines with J gene TRBJ2-1, with D possibly TRBD1 on 5 matching bases. Germline CDR1 LGHNT, CDR2 FRNRAP. Trimming took 1 base from V and 0 from J, leaving 13 bases between them. This CDR3 spans 17 amino acids. The CDR3 nucleotides are TGTGCTAGTGGTTTGGGGCAGGGCACCCGCTCCTACAATGAGCAGTTCTTC. Translation gives CASGLGQGTRSYNEQFF.

This clone showed up just once. J is TRBJ2-1 and V is TRBV6-1; D not resolved. Germline CDR1 MNHNS, CDR2 SASEGT. Trimming shortened V by 4 bases and J by 0 bases, and 13 bases separated the two germline ends. This CDR3 is 16 amino acids long. This chain's CDR3 is CASSGASTSSYNEQFF. The CDR3 coding sequence is TGTGCCAGCAGTGGAGCGTCAACGAGCTCCTACAATGAGCAGTTCTTC.

The chain recombines TRBV5-1 with TRBJ2-6; no reliable D call. The CDR3 has 15 residues. Between the trimmed V and J ends, which lost 0 bases and 4 bases, there was a span of 8 bases. Per germline, CDR1 SGHRS and CDR2 YFSETQ. The CDR3 DNA follows: TGCGCCAGCAGCTTGGGGTCAGGCGGGGCCAACGTCCTGACTTTC. Its protein is CASSLGSGGANVLTF.

This rearrangement joins TRBV5-1 to TRBJ2-1, with D uncertain. V dropped 4 bases and J dropped 5 bases, with 16 bases sitting between them. The CDR3 loop spans 15 amino acids. CDR1 and CDR2 (germline): SGHRS, YFSETQ. CDR3 in DNA: TGCGCCAGCAGCCCCCGGGCCCAGATCGACAATGAGCAGTTCTTC. Its protein product is CASSPRAQIDNEQFF.

This rearrangement joins TRBV28 to TRBJ2-6; the match to TRBD1 covers 10 bases. The CDR3 spans 17 residues. Germline V lookup: CDR1 MDHEN, CDR2 SYDVKM. J gave up 1 base and V 5 bases, and 5 bases lay outside the gene matches. The CDR3: CASSTTGGNSGANVLTF. As DNA, the CDR3 is TGTGCCAGCAGTACGACAGGGGGCAATTCTGGGGCCAACGTCCTGACTTTC. Combining the CDR3 with reference TRBV28 and TRBJ2-6 gives the whole variable domain DVKVTQSSRYLVKRTGEKVFLECVQDMDHENMFWYRQDPGLGLRLIYFSYDVKMKEKGDIPEGYSVSREKKERFSLILESASTNQTSMYLCASSTTGGNSGANVLTFGAGSRLTVL.